This T cell receptor beta chain was profiled in a study of blood T cell repertoires in COVID-19. As originally analysed: Using reference gene primer amplification, nucleated cell counts were estimated. TCRdb keeps only in-frame clones here, not all; method: immunoSEQ multiplex PCR. That table is the source of V, J and clone size, and D and trimming were worked out from the DNA. The sample comprises approximately 46,000 clones, 80% to 85% of which are singletons, and approximately 20% rests with the top ten. With 4 bases removed from V and 0 bases from J, the gap between germline ends came to 25 bases. Germline lookup yields CDR1 MNHEY and CDR2 SMNVEV (reference sequence). This CDR3 has 20 amino acids.

The sequencing sample was made of peripheral blood. This sequence originates from an elderly woman with COVID-19, enrolled during active disease. This chain uses TRBV27 with TRBJ2-1; D perhaps matches TRBD1 (5 bases). The CDR3 region has the DNA TGTGCCAGCAGTTCTTCTAACTACCGGACAATTTCGAGCTCCTACAATGAGCAGTTCTTC. It is translated as CASSSSNYRTISSSYNEQFF.